The source of this T cell receptor (beta chain) is a study of post-analysis software for immune sequencing data. Study-level results: Strong co-clustering by F measure was evident for samples that had been prepared in the same batch. Normalized Chao1 diversity was significantly reduced in patients versus controls.

As to this clonotype: The antigen remains undetermined.

The library was made from cDNA and included unique molecular identifiers. There were 1 to 10 million T cells, and around 500,000 cDNA molecules came from them. TCRdb reanalysed the PCR reads using MiXCR and keeps one entry per CDR3 protein. The repertoire holds about 820,000 distinct CDR3 sequences, with about 53% as singletons. The sequence was collected from a girl aged 10 to 17 with multiple sclerosis. The sample consisted of blood.

CDR3: CATLCRPTNEKLFF. The CDR3 DNA is TGTGCCACCTTGTGTCGCCCAACTAATGAAAAACTGTTTTTT. The rearrangement joins TRBV24-1 to TRBJ1-4; D is ambiguous. Trimming pared 9 bases from V and 0 bases from J, leaving 10 bases between. The CDR3 is 14 residues long. CDR1 is KGHDR, CDR2 SFDVKD, per germline.